These 10 T cell receptor beta chains were all obtained from the same sample, sequenced in a study of blood T cell repertoires in COVID-19. Using immunoSEQ multiplex PCR, the repertoire was profiled, and TCRdb retains in-frame clones only, with some absent. The sample includes 80,000 or so clones, roughly 84% of them seen just once. The sequencing input was peripheral blood. These receptors all come from a man in his 60s with COVID-19, enrolled during active disease.

The count of this clone is one. V and J are TRBV21-1 and TRBJ1-3; the table's D gene call, TRBD1, was not cross checked with the DNA. TRBV21-1 corresponds to a pseudogene. This CDR3 comprises 16 residues. CDR3 amino acids: CASSSPQATSGNTIYF. In DNA, the CDR3 is TGTGCCAGCAGCAGCCCCCAGGCTACCTCTGGAAACACCATATATTTT.

The rearrangement uses TRBV6-4 and TRBJ2-3; 7 bases agree with TRBD2. The CDR3 has 15 residues. Germline V gene data show CDR1 as MRHNA and CDR2 as SNTAGT. After removal of 6 bases from V and 3 bases from J, the junction contained 9 bases not matched to a gene. The CDR3: CASSLGAGRTDTQYF. The DNA for the CDR3 is TGTGCCAGCAGCCTCGGAGCGGGGCGAACAGATACGCAGTATTTT.

The chain couples TRBV18 to TRBJ2-7; D might be TRBD2 (6 bases). CDR1 and CDR2 from the germline V gene are KGHSH and LQKENI. V was shortened by 3 bases and J by 2 bases, with 14 bases between the two germline ends. This CDR3 region has 15 residues. The DNA for the CDR3 is TGTGCCAGCTCACCCGGTCTGGGGGGAACCTACGAGCAGTACTTC. Translating it yields CASSPGLGGTYEQYF.

This chain connects TRBV7-9 to TRBJ1-4; D gene ambiguous. From germline, CDR1 is SEHNR and CDR2 FQNEAQ (reference sequence). This CDR3 contains 16 residues. The V end lost 5 bases, the J end lost 2 bases, and 15 bases lay between the germline ends. CDR3 DNA sequence: TGTGCCAGCAGCCTGCCAGGAAGGAGGACTAATGAAAAACTGTTTTTT. Translated: CASSLPGRRTNEKLFF.

V usage is TRBV7-9 and J usage is TRBJ2-2, with TRBD2 as a possible D gene (7 bases). There are 14 residues in the CDR3. The V end lost 5 bases, the J end lost 6 bases, and 13 bases lay between the germline ends. Germline V CDR1 and CDR2: SEHNR, FQNEAQ (reference sequence). CDR3 residues: CASSNGGLAGELFF. For the CDR3, the DNA is TGTGCCAGCAGCAACGGGGGGCTGGCCGGGGAGCTGTTTTTT.

This chain uses TRBV5-6 with TRBJ2-6, with D possibly matching TRBD1 (5 bases). The length of the CDR3 is 15 residues. Germline-derived CDR1 and CDR2 are SGHDT and YYEEEE. Trimming cost V 0 bases and J 2 bases, with 6 bases left between them. The CDR3 nucleotides are TGTGCCAGCAGCTTGGCAGGGACTGGGGCCAACGTCCTGACTTTC. Amino acid sequence: CASSLAGTGANVLTF.

The CDR3 sequence: CASSFAGGYGYTF. CDR3 nucleotides: TGTGCCAGCAGTTTCGCAGGGGGATATGGCTACACCTTC. This chain connects TRBV12-3 or TRBV12-4 to TRBJ1-2, with 7 bases fitting TRBD1. Trimming at V came to 3 bases and at J to 5 bases, leaving 3 bases not matched to a gene. The CDR3 runs to 13 residues.

The gene calls are TRBV6-5 and TRBJ2-3, with D tentatively TRBD1 (5 bases). The V gene lost 5 bases and the J gene lost 2 bases, with 14 bases spanning the gap. The CDR3 runs to 15 residues. The germline CDR1 and CDR2 sequences are MNHEY and SVGAGI. The DNA for the CDR3 is TGTGCCAGCAGTAAACAGGAGCCGTTCACAGATACGCAGTATTTT. Translation gives CASSKQEPFTDTQYF.

A few counts support this clone. The rearrangement joins TRBV3-1 (or the pseudogene TRBV3-2) to TRBJ2-5; tentative D call: TRBD2 (5 bases). The germline gives CDR1 LGHDT, CDR2 YNNKEL (reference sequence). Trimming stripped 1 base from V and 1 base from J, with 10 bases between. CDR3 length: 15 residues. In DNA form, the CDR3 reads TGTGCCAGCAGCCAAGTTATGGGGAGCCAAGAGACCCAGTACTTC. It translates to CASSQVMGSQETQYF.

For this clone: The junction shows a germline mismatch at one end, possibly a read error. The V call is TRBV12-3 or TRBV12-4, the J call TRBJ2-1; 7 bases match TRBD1. The CDR3 has 13 amino acids. The CDR3 spells CASSFRLGQTPLF. DNA of the CDR3: TGTGCCAGCAGTTTTAGATTGGGACAGACGCCACTCTTC.